This TCR beta chain appears in the sequencing data of a study of spatial heterogeneity in lung cancer. Study conclusions and caveats: The number of expanded tumor alpha and beta chains correlated with mutation number. Estimated coverage of tumor T cells was around 7% for alpha and about 14% for beta chains.

This clonotype was seen repeatedly, ten times or more. What it recognizes is unknown. A distinct unique molecular identifier was carried by each TCR cDNA molecule. TCRdb itself ran the 5' RACE reads through MiXCR, one entry per CDR3 protein. Found here are about 17,000 distinct CDR3 sequences, roughly 6.2% of them singletons; the top ten hold roughly 6.6%. Stated time point: sample taken at primary tumor resection. The starting material was lung tumor tissue, obtained at surgery. The clonotype was recovered from a male donor with early-stage non-small cell lung cancer.

Here the CDR3 reads CASSLGWVSSSIQYF. CDR3 DNA sequence: TGTGCCAGCAGCTTAGGTTGGGTCAGTTCATCGATTCAGTACTTC. The rearrangement joins TRBV11-2 to TRBJ2-4; D ambiguous. Trimming took off 1 base at V and 10 bases at J, with 17 bases between the two ends. This CDR3 is 15 amino acids long. Germline V lookup: CDR1 SGHAT, CDR2 FQNNGV.